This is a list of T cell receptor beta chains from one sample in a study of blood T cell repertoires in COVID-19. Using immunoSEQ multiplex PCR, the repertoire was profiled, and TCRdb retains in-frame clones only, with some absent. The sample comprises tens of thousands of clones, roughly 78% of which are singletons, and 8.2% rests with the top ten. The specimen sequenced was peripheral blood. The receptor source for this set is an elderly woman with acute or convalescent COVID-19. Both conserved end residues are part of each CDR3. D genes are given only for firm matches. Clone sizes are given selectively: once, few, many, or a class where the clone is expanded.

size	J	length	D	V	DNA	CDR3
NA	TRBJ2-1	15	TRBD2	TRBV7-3	TGTGCCAGCAGCGAACAGGCTAGCGGGAGAGGGGAGCAGTTCTTC	CASSEQASGRGEQFF
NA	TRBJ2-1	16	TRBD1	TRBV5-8	TGTGCCAGCAGCTACGGAACCGGGACAGGTTACAATGAGCAGTTCTTC	CASSYGTGTGYNEQFF
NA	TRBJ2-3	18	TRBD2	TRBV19	TGTGCCAGTAGTCCGTGGTCAGCGGGAGTGGGGCACACAGATACGCAGTATTTT	CASSPWSAGVGHTDTQYF
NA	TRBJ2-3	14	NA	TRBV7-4	TGTGCCAGCAGCGCAAACAGGGGCACAGATACGCAGTATTTT	CASSANRGTDTQYF
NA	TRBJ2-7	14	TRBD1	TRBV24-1	TGTGCCACCAGTGATCCGGGACAGGGACACGAGCAGTACTTC	CATSDPGQGHEQYF
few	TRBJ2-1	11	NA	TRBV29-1	TGCAGCGTCCTTGACAGTGGTGAGCAGTTCTTC	CSVLDSGEQFF
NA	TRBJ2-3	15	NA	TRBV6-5	TGTGCCAGCGGTTGGGGGAGGACCAGCACAGATACGCAGTATTTT	CASGWGRTSTDTQYF
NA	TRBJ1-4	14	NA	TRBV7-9	TGTGCCAGCAGCTTCCGGGGGAGTAATGAAAAACTGTTTTTT	CASSFRGSNEKLFF
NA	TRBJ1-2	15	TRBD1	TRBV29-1	TGCAGCGTTGCGGAACCAGACAGGGACACAGGTGGCTACACCTTC	CSVAEPDRDTGGYTF
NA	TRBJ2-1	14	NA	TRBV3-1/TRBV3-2	TGTGCCACCCATACAGGAGATCCCTACAATGAGCAGTTCTTC	CATHTGDPYNEQFF
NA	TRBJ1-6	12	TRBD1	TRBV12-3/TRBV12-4	TGTGCCAGCAGTGCAGGGGGTAGAGCCCTCCACTTT	CASSAGGRALHF
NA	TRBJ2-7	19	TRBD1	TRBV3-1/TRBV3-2	TGTGCCAGCAGCCATCCCTCCGGGACAGGTCTCACGACTACCTACGAGCAGTACTTC	CASSHPSGTGLTTTYEQYF
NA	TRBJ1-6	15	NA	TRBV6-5	TGTGCCAGCAGCTTCGGACTGACAAAAAATTCACCCCTCCACTTT	CASSFGLTKNSPLHF
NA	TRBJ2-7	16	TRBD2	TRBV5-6	TGTGCCAGCAGCTTTAGGACTAGCGGGAGTAACAACGAGCAGTACTTC	CASSFRTSGSNNEQYF
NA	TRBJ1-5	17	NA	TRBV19	TGTGCCAGTAGTAGAAATTGGGCCCTTGCACCCAATCAGCCCCAGCATTTT	CASSRNWALAPNQPQHF
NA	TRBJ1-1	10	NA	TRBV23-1	TGCGCCAGCGGCAGGGGATTTTACCCTTTT	CASGRGFYPF
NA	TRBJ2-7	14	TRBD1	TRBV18	TGTGCCAGCTCTGGGGGGACAGGGAGAGGCGAGCAGTACTTC	CASSGGTGRGEQYF
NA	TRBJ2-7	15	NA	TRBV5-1	TGCGCCAGCAGCACCGTAGCGGCCACGAACTACGAGCAGTACTTC	CASSTVAATNYEQYF
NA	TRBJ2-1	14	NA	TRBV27	TGTGCCAGCAGTTTATATCAGGGTCTTAATGAGCAGTTCTTC	CASSLYQGLNEQFF
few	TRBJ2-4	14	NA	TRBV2	TGTGCCAGCACGTCTGGCGGCAGGGAAAACATTCAGTACTTC	CASTSGGRENIQYF
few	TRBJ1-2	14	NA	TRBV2	TGTGCCAGCAGTGAAACCCCCGCGGCTAGGGGCTACACCTTC	CASSETPAARGYTF
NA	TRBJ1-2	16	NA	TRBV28	TGTGCCAGCAGTTCCTCATTAACAGGGTCTAACTATGGCTACACCTTC	CASSSSLTGSNYGYTF
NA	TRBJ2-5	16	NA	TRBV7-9	TGTGCCAGCAGCTTAGCGCTGGCTAGCAGACAAGAGACCCAGTACTTC	CASSLALASRQETQYF
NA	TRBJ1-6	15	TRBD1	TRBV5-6	TGTGCCAGCAGCCCAACAGACAGGGGATATTCACCCCTCCACTTT	CASSPTDRGYSPLHF
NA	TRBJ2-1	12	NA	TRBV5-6	TGTGCCAGCAGCTTGCAGTTAAATGAGCAGTTCTTC	CASSLQLNEQFF
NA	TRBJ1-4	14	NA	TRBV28	TGTGCCAGCAGTCTGGGAGGACCTAATGAAAAACTGTTTTTT	CASSLGGPNEKLFF
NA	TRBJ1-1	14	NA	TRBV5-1	TGCGCCAGCTGCCTATTTGGAGATAACACTGAAGCTTTCTTT	CASCLFGDNTEAFF
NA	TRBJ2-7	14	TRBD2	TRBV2	TGTGCCAGCAAATTAGCGGGGGAAACATACGAGCAGTACTTC	CASKLAGETYEQYF
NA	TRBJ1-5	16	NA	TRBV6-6	TGTGCCAGCAGTTACTCGACGGGGTATAGCAATCAGCCCCAGCATTTT	CASSYSTGYSNQPQHF
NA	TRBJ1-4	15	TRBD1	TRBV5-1	TGCGCCAGCAGCTGGAGGACAGGGGGTCGTGAAAAACTGTTTTTT	CASSWRTGGREKLFF
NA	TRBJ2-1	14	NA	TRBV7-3	TGTGCCAGCAGCCCGACAACCCGGCACAATGAGCAGTTCTTC	CASSPTTRHNEQFF
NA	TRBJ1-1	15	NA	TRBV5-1	TGCGCCAGCAGCTTGGCCGCAGGGGCCTTCACTGAAGCTTTCTTT	CASSLAAGAFTEAFF
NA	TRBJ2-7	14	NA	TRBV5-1	TGCGCCAGCAGCTTGGGCCTAGAAGGTAACGAGCAGTACTTC	CASSLGLEGNEQYF
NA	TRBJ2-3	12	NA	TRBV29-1	TGCAGCGCCAGGACTGACACAGATACGCAGTATTTT	CSARTDTDTQYF
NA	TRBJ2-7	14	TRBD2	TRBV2	TGTGCCAGCAGCACTAGCGGGGGAAACTACGAGCAGTACTTC	CASSTSGGNYEQYF
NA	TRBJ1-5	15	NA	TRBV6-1	TGTGCCAGCAGTGAAAGGAAGGAGAAAGTGCAGCCCCAGCATTTT	CASSERKEKVQPQHF
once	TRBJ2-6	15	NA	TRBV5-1	TGCGCCAGCAGCTCAACAGGTGGTGGGGCCAACGTCCTGACTTTC	CASSSTGGGANVLTF
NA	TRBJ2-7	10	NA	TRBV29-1	TGCAGCGTCGGGACCTACGAGCAGTACTTC	CSVGTYEQYF
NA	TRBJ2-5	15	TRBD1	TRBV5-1	TGCGCCAGCAGCTGGACAGGGGCCTACCAAGAGACCCAGTACTTC	CASSWTGAYQETQYF
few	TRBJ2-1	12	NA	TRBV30	TGTGCCAGGCGTTTAGCCCACAATGAGCAGTTCTTC	CARRLAHNEQFF
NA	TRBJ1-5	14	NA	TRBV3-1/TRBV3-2	TGTGCCAGCAGCCAAGATAATCAGTATCAGCCCCAGCATTTT	CASSQDNQYQPQHF
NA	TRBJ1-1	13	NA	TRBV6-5	TGTGCCAGCAGTTCTGGGGGGGGGAGGAGGGCTTTCTTT	CASSSGGGRRAFF
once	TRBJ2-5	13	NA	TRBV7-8	TGTGCCAGCAGCGAACTAGCTTGGGAGACCCAGTACTTC	CASSELAWETQYF
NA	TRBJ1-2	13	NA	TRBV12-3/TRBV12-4	TGTGCCAGCAGTTTACGCAGAAACTATGGCTACACCTTC	CASSLRRNYGYTF
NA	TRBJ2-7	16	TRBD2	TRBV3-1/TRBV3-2	TGTGCCAGCAGCCAAGATCCAGCGGGGTTATCCTACGAGCAGTACTTC	CASSQDPAGLSYEQYF
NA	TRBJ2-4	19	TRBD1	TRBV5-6	TGTGCCAGCAGCTCATACCGGGACAGCTCGTTTGTCAGCCAAAACATTCAGTACTTC	CASSSYRDSSFVSQNIQYF
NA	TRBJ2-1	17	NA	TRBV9	TGTGCCAGCAGCGAGTCCCTAATGATCCCAGGGTACAATGAGCAGTTCTTC	CASSESLMIPGYNEQFF
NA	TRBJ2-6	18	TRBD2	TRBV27	TGTGCCAGCAAAATCACTAGCGGGGGGCCTCCTGGGGCCAACGTCCTGACTTTC	CASKITSGGPPGANVLTF
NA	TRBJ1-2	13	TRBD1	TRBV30	TGTGCCTGGAATCAGGGGGCTGGCTATGGCTACACCTTC	CAWNQGAGYGYTF
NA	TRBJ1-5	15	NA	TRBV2	TGTGCCAGCAGTGAACAGATTAATAGCAATCAGCCCCAGCATTTT	CASSEQINSNQPQHF
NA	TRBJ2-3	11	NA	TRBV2	TGTGCCAGCAGACTATTAGATACGCAGTATTTT	CASRLLDTQYF
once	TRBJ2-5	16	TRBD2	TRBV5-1	TGCGCCAGCAGCCCTGGCGAGTCTAGCGGGGGGGAGACCCAGTACTTC	CASSPGESSGGETQYF
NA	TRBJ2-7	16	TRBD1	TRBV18	TGTGCCAGCTCACCGTCGCCGGGACAGAAAGCCTACGAGCAGTACTTC	CASSPSPGQKAYEQYF